This T cell receptor (beta chain) is from a study of PD-1 blockade in mismatch repair-deficient tumors. About the research overall: Patients had around 11 mismatch repair-deficient cancer types and were previously treated and progressing.

TCR sequencing covered three patients who responded to pembrolizumab. V lost 6 bases to trimming and J lost 7 bases, with 19 bases between them. The germline V gene encodes CDR1 MNHNS and CDR2 SASEGT. This CDR3 contains 14 residues. Comment on this clone: Antigen unknown.

This table comes from immunoSEQ multiplex PCR, and its TCRdb copy is limited to in-frame clones, with some not included. The sample has approximately 120,000 clones, 86% seen once. Regarding the study as a whole: Rapid post-treatment expansion, then contraction, generally preceding radiologic response, marked tumor-resident clones.

The rearrangement joins TRBV6-1 to TRBJ2-7; D possibly corresponds to TRBD2 (5 bases). This sequence was found in an adult with mismatch repair-deficient cancer. Sequencing used peripheral blood, obtained 44 weeks after starting pembrolizumab. For the CDR3, the DNA is TGTGCCAGCAGGGCCCCTTCGAGGGTGCTGGAGCAGTACTTC. Its protein product is CASRAPSRVLEQYF.